The 14 T cell receptor beta chains below come from one sample, sequenced in a study of response to subunit inactivated influenza vaccine. TCRdb used MiXCR to reprocess the RT-PCR reads, holding one entry per CDR3 protein. The table has around 320,000 distinct CDR3 sequences, approximately 23% seen once. The sample was PBMCs from blood, taken around 22 months after vaccination. These receptors all come from a man aged 50-75 years who received an inactivated influenza vaccine.

V and J are TRBV29-1 and TRBJ2-3; 7 bases are shared with TRBD1. V dropped 8 bases and J dropped 1; count of bases not matched to a gene: 6. CDR1 is SQVTM, CDR2 ANQGSEA, per germline. The CDR3 spans 13 residues. CDR3 residues: CSPGQVRTDTQYF. The DNA for the CDR3 is TGCAGCCCCGGACAGGTTCGCACAGATACGCAGTATTTT.

This clonotype was counted ten times or more. The chain links TRBV7-2 to TRBJ1-4; a weak D match, TRBD1 (6 bases). The germline gives CDR1 SGHTA, CDR2 FQGNSA. Trimming cost V 1 base and J 8 bases, with 11 bases left between them. The CDR3 covers 14 residues. The CDR3 is CASSLGGASEKLFF. CDR3 DNA: TGTGCCAGCAGCTTAGGGGGGGCAAGCGAAAAACTGTTTTTT.

The V call is TRBV24-1, the J call TRBJ2-3, with 10 bases fitting TRBD2. The CDR3 contains 18 residues. J gave up 0 bases and V 5 bases, and 10 bases lay outside the gene matches. Germline V CDR1 and CDR2: KGHDR, SFDVKD. CDR3 nucleotide sequence: TGTGCCACCAGTGTCGTAGCGGGGGGCCTTGGGAGCACAGATACGCAGTATTTT. Protein product: CATSVVAGGLGSTDTQYF.

This clonotype occurred a few times. The chain recombines TRBV5-1 with TRBJ1-5, with D hard to call. Germline loops: CDR1 SGHRS, CDR2 YFSETQ. V lost 0 bases and J 2 bases, leaving 9 bases between the germline ends. The length of the CDR3 is 15 residues. The CDR3 sequence: CASSLAPGGNQPQHF. Written as DNA, the CDR3 is TGCGCCAGCAGCTTGGCGCCTGGGGGCAATCAGCCCCAGCATTTT.

In DNA, the CDR3 is TGTGCCAGCAGCTCAACCGGGACGGGTCTGGGCTACACCTTC. It yields the protein CASSSTGTGLGYTF. The gene calls are TRBV7-9 and TRBJ1-2; possible D gene TRBD1, 5 bases. CDR3 size: 14 residues. Trimming removed 4 bases from V and 8 bases from J, with 17 bases in between. Germline loops: CDR1 SEHNR, CDR2 FQNEAQ (reference sequence).

This clonotype has a handful of counts. The gene calls are TRBV5-5 and TRBJ1-4; D call uncertain. Trimming removed 3 bases from V and 6 bases from J, with 15 bases in between. The CDR3 totals 15 residues. Germline CDR1 SGHKS, CDR2 YYEKEE (reference sequence). CDR3 DNA sequence: TGTGCCAGCAGCTCGGAGTTAGGGTGGGATGAAAAACTGTTTTTT. Translated, it gives CASSSELGWDEKLFF.

This clonotype showed up many times. This chain uses TRBV30 with TRBJ1-1; unclear D gene. The CDR3 is made up of 12 amino acids. CDR1 and CDR2 from the germline V gene are GTSNPN and SVGIG (reference sequence). V dropped 3 bases and J dropped 10 bases, with 15 bases sitting between them. The CDR3 DNA reads as TGTGCCTGGAGCCGCCCTGGGTACGGAGCTTTCTTT. Amino acids: CAWSRPGYGAFF.

This clonotype occurred a few times. The chain employs TRBV10-3 and TRBJ1-5, with D hard to call. There are 14 residues in the CDR3. In germline, CDR1 is ENHRY, CDR2 SYGVKD. The V and J ends lost 7 bases and 0 bases respectively, with 10 bases between them. In nucleotides, the CDR3 is TGTGCCATCACCACAGAATATAGCAATCAGCCCCAGCATTTT. It specifies CAITTEYSNQPQHF.

Only a few counts were recorded for this clonotype. The chain links TRBV5-1 to TRBJ2-7; TRBD2 agrees at 9 bases. The J segment lost 2 bases and the V segment lost 4 bases, leaving 1 base of the junction unmatched. Germline V gene data show CDR1 as SGHRS and CDR2 as YFSETQ. This CDR3 has 13 residues. The CDR3 sequence is CASSASGAYEQYF. In nucleotides, the CDR3 is TGCGCCAGCAGCGCTAGCGGGGCCTACGAGCAGTACTTC.

The V gene is TRBV5-1, the J gene TRBJ2-1; D possibly corresponds to TRBD2 (7 bases). Trimming left V 4 bases short and J 9 bases short, with 23 bases between. Germline-derived CDR1 and CDR2 are SGHRS and YFSETQ. This CDR3 region has 16 residues. CDR3 DNA: TGCGCCAGCAGCGCGACGACGGGGGGCCTGGGAGTTGAGCAGTTCTTC. Its protein is CASSATTGGLGVEQFF.

Of note for this clonotype: The junction differs from germline at one of its ends, possibly a read error. The V call is TRBV28, the J call TRBJ1-1, with 7 nucleotides matching TRBD1. The V gene's germline CDR1 is MDHEN and CDR2 SYDVKM. This CDR3 has 15 amino acids. CDR3 sequence reads: CASSLLGTVNTEAFF. CDR3 sequence (DNA): TGTGCCAGCAGCTTATTAGGGACAGTGAACACTGAAGCTTTCTTT.

In this sample, this clonotype turned up a few times. The rearrangement uses TRBV5-1 and TRBJ2-7; 9 bases are shared with TRBD1. Germline CDR1 is SGHRS and CDR2 is YFSETQ. The CDR3 has 16 residues. Losses at the gene ends were 4 bases for V and 3 bases for J; bases not matched to a gene: 11. In DNA form, the CDR3 reads TGCGCCAGCAGCGTGGAACCGGGACAGGGCCTCTACGAGCAGTACTTC. Its translation is CASSVEPGQGLYEQYF. Combining the CDR3 with reference TRBV5-1 and TRBJ2-7 gives the whole variable domain KAGVTQTPRYLIKTRGQQVTLSCSPISGHRSVSWYQQTPGQGLQFLFEYFSETQRNKGNFPGRFSGRQFSNSRSEMNVSTLELGDSALYLCASSVEPGQGLYEQYFGPGTRLTVT.

The V and J genes are TRBV5-1 and TRBJ2-2; D ambiguous. Trimming removed 4 bases at V and 3 bases at J, with 13 bases between. From germline, CDR1 is SGHRS and CDR2 YFSETQ. CDR3 length: 15 residues. This chain's CDR3 is CASSPLSMDTGELFF. DNA of the CDR3: TGCGCCAGCAGCCCTCTATCGATGGACACCGGGGAGCTGTTTTTT. The full variable domain, completed using reference TRBV5-1 and TRBJ2-2, is KAGVTQTPRYLIKTRGQQVTLSCSPISGHRSVSWYQQTPGQGLQFLFEYFSETQRNKGNFPGRFSGRQFSNSRSEMNVSTLELGDSALYLCASSPLSMDTGELFFGEGSRLTVL.

There are a few counts of this clonotype. The CDR3 spells CSASYSGDQETQYF. The DNA of the CDR3 is TGCAGTGCTAGTTATAGCGGGGACCAAGAGACCCAGTACTTC. This chain links TRBV20-1 with TRBJ2-5; 8 bases are shared with TRBD2. Germline V lookup: CDR1 DFQATT, CDR2 SNEGSKA (reference sequence). V was clipped by 3 bases and J by 0 bases; unmatched bases: 3. CDR3 length equals 14 residues.